This T cell receptor beta chain was observed in a study of type 1 regulatory T cells. This CDR3 spans 14 amino acids. Germline CDR1 and CDR2: SGHAT and FQNNGV. The J segment lost 3 bases and the V segment lost 5 bases, leaving 7 bases of the junction unmatched. TCRdb itself ran the reads through MiXCR, one entry per CDR3 protein. The data show tens of thousands of distinct CDR3 sequences, approximately 67% seen once. This clonotype has just a few counts. No antigen is known for it. The sequence was collected from a human donor in good health. The chain carries TRBV11-2 and TRBJ2-7, with 7 bases fitting TRBD1. The sample consisted of cultured non-Tr1 T cells, either the whole culture or a sorted T cell fraction (not recorded which). The CDR3 nucleotides are TGTGCCAGCAGCCCGAGGGACAGCTACTACGAGCAGTACTTC. It codes for CASSPRDSYYEQYF.